This T cell receptor beta chain was sequenced during a study of cytomegalovirus exposure and HLA in healthy donors. About this clone itself: Its antigen remains unidentified.

Study findings and constraints: Altogether, 150 to 200 TCR beta chains were recorded as cytomegalovirus-associated.

PCR was performed using 60 Vbeta and 13 Jbeta primers. Only in-frame clones appear in the TCRdb table, and some are missing; sequencing was by immunoSEQ multiplex PCR. Of around 170,000 clones listed, 65% to 90% are singletons. V lost 4 bases, J lost 5 bases, and 8 bases stayed unmatched. CDR3 size: 14 residues. In germline, CDR1 is SEHNR, CDR2 FQNEAQ (reference sequence). The source material was PBMCs. This TCR was sampled from a man aged 35-49 years in good health and CMV-seropositive. This chain links TRBV7-9 with TRBJ2-7, with 7 bases aligning to TRBD2. The CDR3 coding sequence is TGTGCCAGCAGCTCACCGGGGAGGGATCACGAGCAGTACTTC. Protein sequence: CASSSPGRDHEQYF.